These 6 T cell receptor beta chains were all obtained from the same sample, sequenced in a study of blood T cells in healthy people across ages. Combining a sample-barcoded 5' primer with a J-beta primer mix, a second PCR ran for about 7 to 11 cycles. TCRdb ran MiXCR on the 5' RACE reads and lists one entry per CDR3 protein. Among about a million distinct CDR3 sequences listed, roughly 51% were seen once. Sample: blood. These receptor sequences come from a woman aged 55-69 years in good health.

The V call is TRBV24-1, the J call TRBJ2-1; possible D gene TRBD2, 6 bases. CDR1 is KGHDR and CDR2 is SFDVKD in the germline V gene. CDR3 length: 16 amino acids. Trimming stripped 0 bases from V and 1 base from J, with 9 bases between. The CDR3 protein is CATSDLLGGSYNEQFF. The CDR3 DNA is TGTGCCACCAGTGATTTGCTTGGGGGGTCCTACAATGAGCAGTTCTTC.

The rearrangement joins TRBV12-3 or TRBV12-4 to TRBJ2-1; weak D call: TRBD1 (6 bases). V was pared by 0 bases and J by 10 bases, with 10 bases between. The CDR3 loop spans 13 amino acids. CDR3 nucleotides: TGTGCCAGCAGTTTAGCCAATGACAGGGAGCAGTTCTTC. Translating gives CASSLANDREQFF.

The genes are TRBV29-1 and TRBJ2-3, with a possible D match to TRBD2 (7 bases). V lost 1 base, J lost 5 bases, and 16 bases lay in between. Per the germline V gene, CDR1 is SQVTM and CDR2 is ANQGSEA. This CDR3 spans 15 amino acids. CDR3 amino acids: CSVEARGGDGDTQYF. Written as DNA, the CDR3 is TGCAGCGTTGAAGCCAGGGGAGGGGATGGAGATACGCAGTATTTT.

The chain carries TRBV20-1 and TRBJ2-5; D might be TRBD2 (5 bases). The DNA matches TRBJ2-7 better at its end, which makes the J call doubtful. This CDR3 spans 13 amino acids. Per the germline V gene, CDR1 is DFQATT and CDR2 is SNEGSKA (reference sequence). CDR3 nucleotides: TGCAGTGCTAGAGATTTCGAGGGCGGCGAGCAGTACTTC. It translates to CSARDFEGGEQYF.

This clonotype was found a few times. The chain carries TRBV13 and TRBJ2-4, with TRBD1 matching over 7 bases. Trimming removed 5 bases from V and 0 bases from J; junction bases left unmatched: 7. Germline V CDR1 and CDR2: PRHDT, FYEKMQ (reference sequence). The CDR3 consists of 16 residues. The CDR3 DNA reads TGTGCCAGCAGCAGCTGGACAGGTTTAGCCAAAAACATTCAGTACTTC. This translates into CASSSWTGLAKNIQYF.

The V gene is TRBV29-1, the J gene TRBJ1-2, with TRBD1 as a possible D gene (6 bases). The CDR3 loop spans 12 amino acids. Looked up from germline, CDR1 is SQVTM and CDR2 is ANQGSEA. V gave up 4 bases and J gave up 6 bases, with 12 bases separating them. In nucleotides, the CDR3 is TGCAGCGTTGCGCGGGGGGCTAATGGCTACACCTTC. Translation gives CSVARGANGYTF.